This T cell receptor beta chain was captured in a study of T cells in localized non-small cell lung cancer. General observations from the study: Heterogeneity stays possible, as sequencing covered only one tumor region. A median of around 60 clones ranked among the top 100 in tumor appeared in adjacent lung. Uninvolved adjacent lung had more T cell clonality than any other tissue, topping tumor. Elevated circulating T cell density in blood was associated with longer overall survival.

This CDR3 has 17 residues. Germline V lookup: CDR1 SNHLY, CDR2 FYNNEI. Trimming removed 7 bases at V and 8 bases at J, with 29 bases between. Remarks on this clone: Its antigen is not known.

Generated by immunoSEQ multiplex PCR, the TCRdb table keeps only in-frame clones and is missing some. The data show tens of thousands of clones, approximately 90% seen once. The input for sequencing was peripheral blood, taken before any cancer treatment. The origin of this receptor is a man aged 35 to 70 with stage I squamous cell lung carcinoma. The V call is TRBV2, the J call TRBJ1-2, with D perhaps TRBD1 (6 bases). CDR3 sequence reads: CASIAGPSMAGGRGYTF. CDR3 in DNA: TGTGCCAGCATTGCAGGCCCGTCTATGGCTGGGGGGCGCGGCTACACCTTC.